This section outlines one TCR beta chain sequence together with its context. Antigen: not known. This sample stems from a study of OX40 agonist ivuxolimab in advanced cancers. Study in general: Those treated in dose escalation had hepatocellular carcinoma, melanoma, renal cell cancer or head and neck cancer. General observations from the study: Antigen specificity remained undetermined for the expanded peripheral T cells. Both blood CD4+ and CD8+ T cells showed clonal growth by week 6 at 0.1 to 3.0 mg/kg.

Sequencing was performed with immunoSEQ multiplex PCR; in TCRdb, only in-frame clones are kept and a portion is missing. The sample has more than 55,000 clones; about 89% are singletons. The receptor was derived from an adult with an advanced solid tumor such as melanoma, head and neck, liver or kidney cancer. The sample here was CD4+ or CD8+ T cells sorted from blood, taken in a trial of the OX40 agonist ivuxolimab.

CDR3 in DNA: TGTGCCAGCAGGGAAGGACCATCCTATGGCTACACCTTC. Translation gives CASREGPSYGYTF. The chain recombines TRBV28 with TRBJ1-2; D remains ambiguous. Germline V gives CDR1 MDHEN, CDR2 SYDVKM. This CDR3 is built from 13 residues. The V end lost 6 bases, the J end lost 4 bases, and 12 bases lay between the germline ends.